This passage covers 22 T cell receptor beta chains from one sample sequenced in a study of cytomegalovirus exposure and HLA in healthy donors. Repertoires were generated with immunoSEQ multiplex PCR, while TCRdb's copy carries only in-frame clones and drops some. Of some 56,000 clones in the sample, roughly nine tenths are singletons; the top ten hold roughly 1.1%. The sequenced material came from PBMCs. The source is a man younger than 35 in good health and CMV-seronegative.

As DNA, the CDR3 is TGTGCCAGCAGCCTCGGGACTAGTGGGCGTGGCGAGCAGTACTTC. Translating it yields CASSLGTSGRGEQYF. The chain carries TRBV7-2 and TRBJ2-7; 8 bases align to TRBD2. The CDR3 consists of 15 residues. The germline V gene encodes CDR1 SGHTA and CDR2 FQGNSA. V lost 5 bases, J lost 6 bases, and 12 bases stayed unmatched.

The V call is TRBV6-1, the J call TRBJ2-7; 9 bases line up with TRBD1. There are 15 residues in the CDR3. Germline V lookup: CDR1 MNHNS, CDR2 SASEGT. With 6 bases clipped from V and 5 bases from J, the junction kept 11 bases outside the gene matches. The CDR3 sequence is CASSHVLDRGHEQYF. DNA of the CDR3: TGTGCCAGCAGCCACGTGCTGGACAGGGGCCACGAGCAGTACTTC.

The chain recombines TRBV13 with TRBJ2-2; 10 bases match TRBD2. V trimming: 1 base; J trimming: 6 bases; junction bases outside the gene matches: 14. Germline CDR1 PRHDT, CDR2 FYEKMQ (reference sequence). The CDR3 totals 19 residues. DNA of the CDR3: TGTGCCAGCAGCTTAGTCTCCCCTCTAGCGGGAGATGGGGCCGGGGAGCTGTTTTTT. Amino acid sequence: CASSLVSPLAGDGAGELFF. The variable domain in full, completed from reference TRBV13 and TRBJ2-2, reads AAGVIQSPRHLIKEKRETATLKCYPIPRHDTVYWYQQGPGQDPQFLISFYEKMQSDKGSIPDRFSAQQFSDYHSELNMSSLELGDSALYFCASSLVSPLAGDGAGELFFGEGSRLTVL.

CDR3 residues: CASSLTGGEETQYF. The CDR3, as DNA: TGTGCCAGCAGCTTGACGGGAGGAGAAGAGACCCAGTACTTC. The chain is built from TRBV5-4 and TRBJ2-5; 7 positions agree with TRBD2. CDR3 length equals 14 residues. Per the germline V gene, CDR1 is SGHNT and CDR2 is YYREEE (reference sequence). J lost 3 bases, V lost 1 base, and 3 bases had no gene match.

The chain employs TRBV6-6 and TRBJ2-1, with D possibly TRBD1 on 5 matching bases. The CDR3 is made up of 15 amino acids. Germline CDR1 and CDR2: MNHNY and SVGAGI (reference sequence). Trimming stripped 2 bases from V and 0 bases from J, with 8 bases between. CDR3 in DNA: TGTGCCAGCAGTTACCAGGGAAGCTCCTACAATGAGCAGTTCTTC. Translation gives CASSYQGSSYNEQFF.

This chain connects TRBV29-1 to TRBJ1-1; 8 bases fit TRBD1. The CDR3 has 14 residues. Germline trimming cut 4 bases from V and 1 base from J; bases unmatched to any gene: 5. The V gene's germline CDR1 is SQVTM and CDR2 ANQGSEA. The CDR3 bases are TGCAGCGTTGGCAGGGGGCCCGGGAACACTGAAGCTTTCTTT. This sequence encodes CSVGRGPGNTEAFF.

The chain is built from TRBV4-2 and TRBJ2-2; D perhaps matches TRBD2 (5 bases). CDR3 length: 16 amino acids. Germline V gene sequence: CDR1 LGHNA, CDR2 YNFKEQ. Trimming left V 0 bases short and J 9 bases short, with 17 bases between. The CDR3 region has the DNA TGTGCCAGCAGCCAAGATGCTAGCAGGACTCGGCGGGAGCTGTTTTTT. Amino acid sequence: CASSQDASRTRRELFF.

The V call is TRBV7-9, the J call TRBJ1-4; D gene unclear. Germline CDR1 reads SEHNR; CDR2 reads FQNEAQ (reference sequence). Trimming removed 2 bases at V and 0 bases at J, with 7 bases between. CDR3 size: 15 residues. CDR3 amino acids: CASSLSVTTNEKLFF. In DNA, the CDR3 is TGTGCCAGCAGCTTATCTGTAACAACTAATGAAAAACTGTTTTTT.

The chain combines TRBV6-5 with TRBJ2-6; D unclear. Germline V CDR1 and CDR2: MNHEY, SVGAGI. V was clipped by 8 bases and J by 0 bases, with 8 bases between them. This CDR3 spans 14 amino acids. The CDR3 reads CASCGLSGANVLTF. In nucleotides, the CDR3 is TGTGCCAGCTGCGGCCTCTCTGGGGCCAACGTCCTGACTTTC.

The rearrangement links TRBV28 to TRBJ2-1, with unresolved D. Germline-derived CDR1 and CDR2 are MDHEN and SYDVKM. V lost 5 bases, J lost 9 bases, and 11 bases lay in between. CDR3 size: 12 residues. The CDR3 spells CASSPRLGEQFF. In DNA, the CDR3 is TGTGCCAGCAGTCCTAGGCTGGGTGAGCAGTTCTTC.

This sequence joins TRBV9 and TRBJ2-7, with 13 bases matching TRBD2. V trimming: 3 bases; J trimming: 5 bases; junction bases outside the gene matches: 20. CDR1 SGDLS and CDR2 YYNGEE come from the germline V gene. This CDR3 is built from 20 residues. The chain's CDR3 is CASSGRANPGLAGFNDEQYF. In DNA form, the CDR3 reads TGTGCCAGCAGCGGTAGGGCGAACCCGGGACTAGCGGGGTTCAACGACGAGCAGTACTTC.

The gene calls are TRBV6-1 and TRBJ1-5, with D unresolved. Germline V CDR1 and CDR2: MNHNS, SASEGT. With 3 bases removed from V and 3 bases from J, the gap between germline ends came to 6 bases. This CDR3 region has 13 residues. The chain's CDR3 is CASSDTVNQPQHF. In DNA form, the CDR3 reads TGTGCCAGCAGTGATACAGTCAATCAGCCCCAGCATTTT.

The V and J genes are TRBV2 and TRBJ2-1; D is perhaps TRBD2 (5 bases). Germline CDR1 is SNHLY and CDR2 is FYNNEI. The ends were cut back, 8 bases at V and 0 bases at J, with 8 bases in the middle. The CDR3 length is 13 residues. In DNA, the CDR3 is TGTGCCAGCTTGAGGGACTCCTACAATGAGCAGTTCTTC. It is translated as CASLRDSYNEQFF.

The chain couples TRBV11-2 to TRBJ2-3; TRBD2 aligns across 7 bases. This CDR3 spans 13 amino acids. Germline V gene sequence: CDR1 SGHAT, CDR2 FQNNGV. J was trimmed by 8 bases and V by 2 bases; bases with no gene match: 4. CDR3 amino acids: CASSLSGGGTQYF. CDR3 DNA sequence: TGTGCCAGCAGCTTATCGGGCGGGGGTACGCAGTATTTT.

The chain couples TRBV5-1 to TRBJ2-5, with D possibly matching TRBD1 (6 bases). Per the germline V gene, CDR1 is SGHRS and CDR2 is YFSETQ. This CDR3 has 13 residues. V gave up 4 bases and J gave up 5 bases, with 12 bases separating them. The chain's CDR3 is CASSPTGDETQYF. DNA for the CDR3: TGCGCCAGCAGCCCGACAGGTGACGAGACCCAGTACTTC.

V and J are TRBV27 and TRBJ2-6; 11 bases are a match to TRBD1. Per germline, CDR1 MNHEY and CDR2 SMNVEV (reference sequence). V gave up 6 bases and J gave up 0 bases; unmatched junction bases: 4. CDR3 size: 17 residues. This chain's CDR3 is CASRPDRGLSGANVLTF. CDR3 bases: TGTGCCAGCAGACCGGACAGGGGGCTCTCTGGGGCCAACGTCCTGACTTTC. The full variable domain, in which reference TRBV27 and TRBJ2-6 provide the parts outside the CDR3, is EAQVTQNPRYLITVTGKKLTVTCSQNMNHEYMSWYRQDPGLGLRQIYYSMNVEVTDKGDVPEGYKVSRKEKRNFPLILESPSPNQTSLYFCASRPDRGLSGANVLTFGAGSRLTVL.

The chain uses TRBV19 and TRBJ1-2; no reliable D call. Between the trimmed V and J ends, which lost 11 bases and 8 bases, there was a span of 27 bases. CDR1 LNHDA and CDR2 SQIVND come from the germline V gene (reference sequence). The CDR3 sequence is 15 residues long. In DNA, the CDR3 is TGTGCCGCCTCCGAGGAGGGAGCCGGTTCGAGGGGCTACACCTTC. It specifies CAASEEGAGSRGYTF. Filled out from reference TRBV19 and TRBJ1-2, the complete variable domain reads DGGITQSPKYLFRKEGQNVTLSCEQNLNHDAMYWYRQDPGQGLRLIYYSQIVNDFQKGDIAEGYSVSREKKESFPLTVTSAQKNPTAFYLCAASEEGAGSRGYTFGSGTRLTVV.

The CDR3 is CAIRGQGNQPQHF. The CDR3, as DNA: TGTGCCATCAGAGGACAGGGCAATCAGCCCCAGCATTTT. This chain uses TRBV10-3 with TRBJ1-5; 7 bases map to TRBD1. Losses at the gene ends were 6 bases for V and 2 bases for J; bases not matched to a gene: 1. Germline V gene lookup returns CDR1 ENHRY and CDR2 SYGVKD. There are 13 residues in the CDR3.

The rearrangement uses TRBV6-4 and TRBJ1-2; no firm D call. The CDR3 extends over 15 amino acids. The germline V gene has CDR1 MRHNA and CDR2 SNTAGT. V was pared by 0 bases and J by 4 bases, with 12 bases between. The CDR3 sequence is CASSDSGGGSYGYTF. The DNA of the CDR3 is TGTGCCAGCAGTGACTCAGGCGGCGGCAGCTATGGCTACACCTTC.

The gene calls are TRBV2 and TRBJ2-3; no reliable D call. Germline CDR1 reads SNHLY; CDR2 reads FYNNEI. The CDR3 extends over 11 amino acids. The V and J ends lost 8 bases and 2 bases respectively, with 5 bases between them. The CDR3 here is CASLYTDTQYF. CDR3 DNA: TGTGCCAGCCTCTACACAGATACGCAGTATTTT.

The chain employs TRBV6-6 and TRBJ2-5; 7 nucleotides match TRBD1. With V trimmed by 6 bases and J by 3 bases, 10 bases remained unmatched. In germline, CDR1 is MNHNY, CDR2 SVGAGI (reference sequence). This CDR3 contains 15 residues. CDR3 loop: CASSHGTETEETQYF. CDR3 nucleotide sequence: TGTGCCAGCAGCCATGGGACAGAAACGGAAGAGACCCAGTACTTC.

The V gene is TRBV5-1, the J gene TRBJ1-2, with 9 bases fitting TRBD1. Looked up from germline, CDR1 is SGHRS and CDR2 is YFSETQ. The CDR3 is made up of 16 amino acids. The trim removed 2 bases at V and 1 base at J, leaving 6 bases unmatched. The CDR3 loop reads CASSLTSGQGNYGYTF. CDR3 coding DNA: TGCGCCAGCAGCTTAACCTCGGGACAGGGTAACTATGGCTACACCTTC. The whole variable domain, remainder taken from reference TRBV5-1 and TRBJ1-2, is KAGVTQTPRYLIKTRGQQVTLSCSPISGHRSVSWYQQTPGQGLQFLFEYFSETQRNKGNFPGRFSGRQFSNSRSEMNVSTLELGDSALYLCASSLTSGQGNYGYTFGSGTRLTVV.